Below are 24 T cell receptor beta chains sequenced from a single sample in a study of chemoradiotherapy in HPV16-positive cancers. This table comes from immunoSEQ multiplex PCR, and its TCRdb copy is limited to in-frame clones, with some not included. Of around 15,000 clones in the sample, roughly 70% were seen once. Sampling was performed from a patient who underwent chemoradiotherapy. Receptor source: a human donor with HPV-associated anogenital cancer.

This sequence joins TRBV6-1 and TRBJ1-6, with no clear D. The ends were cut back, 6 bases at V and 9 bases at J, with 9 bases in the middle. The CDR3 is made up of 12 amino acids. From germline, CDR1 is MNHNS and CDR2 SASEGT. CDR3 amino acids: CASRVEGSPLHF. CDR3 nucleotide sequence: TGTGCCAGCAGGGTCGAAGGTTCACCCCTCCACTTT.

CDR3 protein: CASRDGQAYGDIQYF. CDR3 nucleotides: TGTGCCAGCAGAGACGGACAGGCCTATGGGGACATTCAGTACTTC. V is TRBV5-8 and J is TRBJ2-4; TRBD1 matches 7 bases. The CDR3 is 15 amino acids. The ends lost 5 bases at V and 8 bases at J; junction bases unmatched: 13. Germline V gene data show CDR1 as SGHTS and CDR2 as YDEGEE.

The rearrangement links TRBV10-3 to TRBJ1-6; no reliable D call. Germline CDR1 ENHRY, CDR2 SYGVKD. CDR3 length: 14 residues. V lost 7 bases to trimming and J lost 7 bases, with 14 bases between them. CDR3 in amino acids: CAIKPDPMNSPLHF. CDR3 nucleotide sequence: TGTGCCATCAAACCCGATCCTATGAATTCACCCCTCCACTTT.

J is TRBJ1-3 and V is TRBV2; 7 bases align to TRBD1. V gave up 6 bases and J gave up 0 bases; unmatched junction bases: 5. Germline loops: CDR1 SNHLY, CDR2 FYNNEI. The CDR3 runs to 15 residues. CDR3 amino acids: CASRGQANSGNTIYF. The CDR3 bases are TGTGCCAGCAGAGGACAGGCGAACTCTGGAAACACCATATATTTT.

This chain joins TRBV5-6 and TRBJ1-1; D is possibly TRBD1 (5 bases). The CDR3 is made up of 13 amino acids. CDR1 is SGHDT, CDR2 YYEEEE, per germline. Between the trimmed V and J ends, which lost 1 base and 6 bases, there was a span of 10 bases. CDR3 residues: CASSLLDSSEAFF. CDR3 DNA sequence: TGTGCCAGCAGCTTGTTAGACAGCTCTGAAGCTTTCTTT.

This chain connects TRBV28 to TRBJ2-2; D gene ambiguous. The V end lost 1 base, the J end lost 3 bases, and 15 bases lay between the germline ends. CDR1 MDHEN and CDR2 SYDVKM come from the germline V gene. The CDR3 has 17 residues. The CDR3 nucleotides read TGTGCCAGCAGTTTATCCGACAACCGGCCTCACACCGGGGAGCTGTTTTTT. Residues: CASSLSDNRPHTGELFF.

The chain combines TRBV19 with TRBJ2-5; TRBD2 matches at 11 bases. CDR3 length equals 16 residues. With V trimmed by 1 base and J by 4 bases, 5 bases remained unmatched. Germline V lookup: CDR1 LNHDA, CDR2 SQIVND (reference sequence). CDR3 amino acids: CASSIGGTSGLETQYF. For the CDR3, the DNA is TGTGCCAGTAGTATAGGGGGGACTAGCGGATTAGAGACCCAGTACTTC.

The chain joins TRBV27 to TRBJ2-7; D is perhaps TRBD2 (5 bases). Germline assignment: CDR1 MNHEY and CDR2 SMNVEV (reference sequence). This CDR3 has 16 residues. V lost 0 bases and J 2 bases, leaving 14 bases between the germline ends. DNA of the CDR3: TGTGCCAGCAGTTTATCATCTTCAGCGGTCACCTACGAGCAGTACTTC. Translating gives CASSLSSSAVTYEQYF.

The CDR3 nucleotides read TGTGCCAGCTCACCACCCCACAGGAACAATGAGCAGTTCTTC. This translates into CASSPPHRNNEQFF. The chain couples TRBV18 to TRBJ2-1, with a possible D match to TRBD1 (5 bases). Deletions cut 0 bases from V and 5 bases from J, with 8 bases between. The CDR3 extends over 14 amino acids. CDR1 KGHSH and CDR2 LQKENI come from the germline V gene.

The chain has TRBV2 and TRBJ1-1, with D tentatively TRBD1 (6 bases). The CDR3 loop spans 14 amino acids. V was clipped by 6 bases and J by 1 base, with 12 bases between them. CDR1 and CDR2 (germline): SNHLY, FYNNEI. The CDR3 loop is CASSGTKPNTEAFF. The CDR3 DNA is TGTGCCAGCAGCGGGACAAAGCCGAACACTGAAGCTTTCTTT.

This clone has only one observation. The chain has TRBV10-3 and TRBJ1-1; possibly TRBD1 for D (5 bases). Trimming took 2 bases from V and 5 from J, leaving 9 bases between them. Per the germline V gene, CDR1 is ENHRY and CDR2 is SYGVKD. The CDR3 has 13 residues. The CDR3 DNA reads TGTGCCATCAGTGAGGGGGGTAGGACTGAAGCTTTCTTT. It encodes CAISEGGRTEAFF.

This clone has just one count. The chain links TRBV5-6 to TRBJ1-2; 10 nucleotides match TRBD1. There are 13 residues in the CDR3. CDR1 and CDR2 (germline): SGHDT, YYEEEE. V lost 4 bases, J lost 8 bases, and 5 bases stayed unmatched. The CDR3 DNA is TGTGCCAGCAGCCCCGGGGACAGGGGAGGCTACACCTTC. Translating it yields CASSPGDRGGYTF. The full variable domain, its missing parts supplied by reference TRBV5-6 and TRBJ1-2, is DAGVTQSPTHLIKTRGQQVTLRCSPKSGHDTVSWYQQALGQGPQFIFQYYEEEERQRGNFPDRFSGHQFPNYSSELNVNALLLGDSALYLCASSPGDRGGYTFGSGTRLTVV.

The table lists this clone with a few counts. The rearrangement links TRBV9 to TRBJ1-1, with D perhaps TRBD1 (5 bases). This CDR3 is built from 14 residues. V was cut by 0 bases and J by 4 bases, with 10 bases left in between. From germline, CDR1 is SGDLS and CDR2 YYNGEE. CDR3 bases: TGTGCCAGCAGCGTAGGGGTGGGGGGCACTGAAGCTTTCTTT. Translating it yields CASSVGVGGTEAFF.

This clone turned up a few times. J is TRBJ1-4 and V is TRBV5-6, with 9 bases identical to TRBD1. Germline V CDR1 and CDR2: SGHDT, YYEEEE. The J segment lost 7 bases and the V segment lost 2 bases, leaving 3 bases of the junction unmatched. This CDR3 region has 14 residues. The CDR3 nucleotides are TGTGCCAGCAGCTTAAACAGGGGGCTTGAAAAACTGTTTTTT. Protein: CASSLNRGLEKLFF.

The CDR3 is CAWSVKGGYQPQHF. The CDR3 nucleotides read TGTGCCTGGAGTGTAAAAGGGGGATATCAGCCCCAGCATTTT. V and J are TRBV30 and TRBJ1-5, with a tentative D call TRBD1 (6 bases). Germline CDR1 reads GTSNPN; CDR2 reads SVGIG (reference sequence). The CDR3 covers 14 residues. Deletions cut 0 bases from V and 5 bases from J, with 11 bases between.

V is TRBV2 and J is TRBJ1-6; D is undetermined. Germline values: CDR1 SNHLY, CDR2 FYNNEI. V lost 7 bases to trimming and J lost 6 bases, with 16 bases between them. The CDR3 length is 15 residues. CDR3 sequence reads: CASKKEGPANSPLHF. CDR3 nucleotide sequence: TGTGCCAGCAAAAAGGAAGGGCCCGCTAATTCACCCCTCCACTTT.

The chain has TRBV6-6 and TRBJ1-3; 7 bases agree with TRBD1. V gave up 2 bases and J gave up 0 bases; unmatched junction bases: 1. The CDR3 has 15 amino acids. Germline lookup yields CDR1 MNHNY and CDR2 SVGAGI (reference sequence). The chain's CDR3 is CASSYRTGSGNTIYF. CDR3 DNA sequence: TGTGCCAGCAGTTACCGGACAGGCTCTGGAAACACCATATATTTT.

Within the sample, this clone is medium-sized. The gene calls are TRBV6-5 and TRBJ1-2; TRBD1 matches 7 bases. The germline V gene encodes CDR1 MNHEY and CDR2 SVGAGI. The V gene end was trimmed by 2 bases and the J gene end by 6 bases; junction bases not matched to a gene: 3. This CDR3 is built from 13 residues. This CDR3 is CASSYLDRDGYTF. The CDR3 DNA is TGTGCCAGCAGTTACCTTGACAGGGATGGCTACACCTTC.

This clone is deemed medium-sized (0.01 to 0.1%). The chain has TRBV4-1 and TRBJ1-5; TRBD1 matches at 9 bases. In germline, CDR1 is MGHRA, CDR2 YSYEKL. V dropped 5 bases and J dropped 1; count of bases not matched to a gene: 3. There are 15 residues in the CDR3. Written as DNA, the CDR3 is TGCGCCAGCAGCATAGGACAGGGGAGCAATCAGCCCCAGCATTTT. Protein: CASSIGQGSNQPQHF.

This clone was seen once. V and J are TRBV5-1 and TRBJ2-1; a possible D gene is TRBD2 (7 bases). V lost 4 bases to trimming and J lost 4 bases, with 15 bases between them. CDR3 length equals 15 residues. The germline CDR1 and CDR2 sequences are SGHRS and YFSETQ. The CDR3 nucleotides are TGCGCCAGCAGCCGAATGGGGGGGCGGTACAATGAGCAGTTCTTC. Its translation is CASSRMGGRYNEQFF.

The chain employs TRBV29-1 and TRBJ2-1, with D possibly matching TRBD2 (5 bases). Germline-derived CDR1 and CDR2 are SQVTM and ANQGSEA. The CDR3 spans 21 residues. V dropped 3 bases and J dropped 3 bases, with 33 bases sitting between them. The CDR3 DNA reads as TGCAGCGTTGATCGGGGTGGGAGTGAGCACGGAGGACGTAGAATCTACAATGAGCAGTTCTTC. Translating it yields CSVDRGGSEHGGRRIYNEQFF.

This clone showed up just a few times. The genes are TRBV4-3 and TRBJ1-2; TRBD1 is a possible D gene (5 bases). Germline assignment: CDR1 LGHNA and CDR2 YSLEER. The CDR3 has 16 residues. V lost 0 bases, J lost 5 bases, and 16 bases lay in between. The CDR3, as DNA: TGCGCCAGCAGCCAAGATCGAGGGGTGTTGGGGTATGGCTACACCTTC. Its translation is CASSQDRGVLGYGYTF.

This sequence joins TRBV6-5 and TRBJ1-2; 8 nucleotides match TRBD1. The V segment lost 9 bases and the J segment 6 bases; nucleotides outside the gene matches: 15. CDR1 is MNHEY and CDR2 is SVGAGI in the germline V gene. The length of the CDR3 is 15 residues. This CDR3 reads CASSDRDSPNDGYTF. DNA for the CDR3: TGTGCCAGTTCGGACAGGGACTCACCTAATGATGGCTACACCTTC.

This chain joins TRBV6-5 and TRBJ2-3; TRBD2 matches 7 bases. Per germline, CDR1 MNHEY and CDR2 SVGAGI. The J segment lost 3 bases and the V segment lost 2 bases, leaving 5 bases of the junction unmatched. This CDR3 spans 15 amino acids. The CDR3 sequence: CASSYRAGRTDTQYF. The CDR3 DNA follows: TGTGCCAGCAGTTACAGAGCGGGGCGAACAGATACGCAGTATTTT.